A single sample is the source of the 26 T cell receptor beta chains below, sequenced in a study of beta chain features in type 1 diabetes. TCRB transcripts that were expressed got sequenced, as all of the isolated RNA had been reverse transcribed. Clones were read by immunoSEQ multiplex PCR, and TCRdb kept only the in-frame ones, dropping some. The sample records about 620,000 clones, about 16% being singletons. The sample was naive CD4+ T cells from blood. Source of these receptors: a man aged 18 to 29 in good health.

The chain couples TRBV27 to TRBJ1-2; no firm D call. This CDR3 contains 16 residues. V gave up 4 bases and J gave up 3 bases, with 18 bases separating them. CDR1 and CDR2 from the germline V gene are MNHEY and SMNVEV (reference sequence). CDR3 DNA sequence: TGTGCCAGCAGTTCACCCATGAGAGGTTTACACTATGGCTACACCTTC. Protein: CASSSPMRGLHYGYTF.

The chain carries TRBV19 and TRBJ1-2; 10 bases align to TRBD1. V trimming: 6 bases; J trimming: 3 bases; junction bases outside the gene matches: 7. Germline CDR1 is LNHDA and CDR2 is SQIVND (reference sequence). This CDR3 is 15 amino acids long. Written as DNA, the CDR3 is TGTGCCAGTAGAATCGTCGGGACAGGGGACTATGGCTACACCTTC. Protein: CASRIVGTGDYGYTF.

This clone was counted between two and nine times. This chain links TRBV10-3 with TRBJ2-7, with 11 bases aligning to TRBD2. V lost 6 bases, J lost 0 bases, and 10 bases stayed unmatched. The CDR3 is 17 amino acids. Germline V lookup: CDR1 ENHRY, CDR2 SYGVKD. The DNA of the CDR3 is TGTGCCATCAGGGGACTAGCGGAAGCCAAAGCCTCCTACGAGCAGTACTTC. Residues: CAIRGLAEAKASYEQYF.

The V call is TRBV27, the J call TRBJ1-2, with 8 positions matching TRBD1. The CDR3 runs 13 residues. V lost 6 bases to trimming and J lost 3 bases; unmatched junction nucleotides: 3. Germline CDR1 reads MNHEY; CDR2 reads SMNVEV (reference sequence). This CDR3 reads CASSLDRDYGYTF. The CDR3 DNA is TGTGCCAGCAGCCTGGACAGGGACTATGGCTACACCTTC.

The V gene is TRBV7-8, the J gene TRBJ1-5; 7 nucleotides line up with TRBD1. Germline CDR1 reads SGHVS; CDR2 reads FQNEAQ. V gave up 7 bases and J gave up 4 bases; unmatched junction bases: 1. The CDR3 is 12 residues long. The CDR3 is CASTRGNQPQHF. DNA for the CDR3: TGTGCCAGCACCAGGGGGAATCAGCCCCAGCATTTT.

This clone turned up a few times. CDR3 DNA: TGCGCCAGCAGCAGGACGGACTACGAGCAGTACTTC. This sequence encodes CASSRTDYEQYF. The chain combines TRBV5-1 with TRBJ2-7; no firm D call. Trimming removed 4 bases at V and 3 bases at J, with 8 bases between. This CDR3 comprises 12 residues. Germline loops: CDR1 SGHRS, CDR2 YFSETQ.

This clone was detected only a few times. The rearrangement links TRBV7-9 to TRBJ2-5; maybe TRBD1 (6 bases). The last part of the DNA fits TRBJ2-7 better; the J call may be wrong. Germline V lookup: CDR1 SEHNR, CDR2 FQNEAQ (reference sequence). CDR3 length: 15 amino acids. The CDR3 bases are TGTGCCAGCAGCTTACGGACAGAGAAATCCTACGAGCAGTACTTC. Protein product: CASSLRTEKSYEQYF.

This clone has a handful of counts. This sequence joins TRBV11-2 and TRBJ2-7; 9 bases are shared with TRBD1. CDR1 and CDR2 (germline): SGHAT, FQNNGV. CDR3 length equals 16 residues. The trim removed 1 base at V and 2 bases at J, leaving 6 bases unmatched. The chain's CDR3 is CASSLGGTGIAYEQYF. CDR3 nucleotides: TGTGCCAGCAGCTTAGGAGGGACAGGGATCGCCTACGAGCAGTACTTC.

Only one count was recorded for this clone. V and J are TRBV9 and TRBJ2-7; tentatively, D is TRBD1 (8 bases). The germline V gene encodes CDR1 SGDLS and CDR2 YYNGEE. Trimming removed 0 bases from V and 2 bases from J, with 21 bases in between. CDR3 size: 18 residues. DNA for the CDR3: TGTGCCAGCAGCGTAGACGGGGGAGGGACAGGTATAGCCTACGAGCAGTACTTC. Its translation: CASSVDGGGTGIAYEQYF.

The V call is TRBV25-1, the J call TRBJ1-3; D gene uncertain. The CDR3 is made up of 11 amino acids. Looked up from germline, CDR1 is MGHDK and CDR2 is SYGVNS. V lost 5 bases and J lost 4, with 3 bases in between. CDR3 sequence reads: CASSSGNTIYF. CDR3 nucleotide sequence: TGTGCCAGCAGTTCCGGAAACACCATATATTTT.

This clone was observed a handful of times. In the same sample, other DNA sequences code for this CDR3. The gene calls are TRBV7-2 and TRBJ2-7; perhaps TRBD1 as D (6 bases). V gave up 0 bases and J gave up 2 bases, with 8 bases separating them. CDR1 and CDR2 from the germline V gene are SGHTA and FQGNSA. The CDR3 is 14 amino acids. CDR3 DNA: TGTGCCAGCAGCTTAGCAGGGGGTACCTACGAGCAGTACTTC. It specifies CASSLAGGTYEQYF. The full variable domain, in which reference TRBV7-2 and TRBJ2-7 provide the parts outside the CDR3, is GAGVSQSPSNKVTEKGKDVELRCDPISGHTALYWYRQSLGQGLEFLIYFQGNSAPDKSGLPSDRFSAERTGGSVSTLTIQRTQQEDSAVYLCASSLAGGTYEQYFGPGTRLTVT.

This clone was picked up a small number of times. The genes are TRBV19 and TRBJ1-2; D remains ambiguous. CDR1 and CDR2 from the germline V gene are LNHDA and SQIVND (reference sequence). The CDR3 length is 13 residues. V was shortened by 7 bases and J by 3 bases, with 12 bases between the two germline ends. CDR3 sequence reads: CASNPGIYYGYTF. The CDR3 DNA sequence: TGTGCCAGTAATCCCGGGATCTACTATGGCTACACCTTC.

This chain connects TRBV30 to TRBJ2-6, with D unresolved. CDR3 length: 12 residues. Trimming stripped 4 bases from V and 4 bases from J, with 5 bases between. Germline values: CDR1 GTSNPN, CDR2 SVGIG (reference sequence). The CDR3 here is CAWTTGANVLTF. CDR3 DNA sequence: TGTGCCTGGACAACAGGGGCCAACGTCCTGACTTTC.

This clone was detected only a few times. CDR3 in amino acids: CASSLVSSYGYTF. For the CDR3, the DNA is TGTGCCAGCAGCTTAGTATCTAGTTATGGCTACACCTTC. V gene TRBV7-8 combines with J gene TRBJ1-2; D uncertain. This CDR3 region has 13 residues. CDR1 and CDR2 from the germline V gene are SGHVS and FQNEAQ. V lost 1 base, J lost 5 bases, and 8 bases lay in between.

This chain links TRBV14 with TRBJ2-7, with TRBD1 identical over 7 bases. Germline V gene lookup returns CDR1 SGHDN and CDR2 FVKESK. The CDR3 runs to 14 residues. The V gene end was trimmed by 4 bases and the J gene end by 6 bases; junction bases not matched to a gene: 9. The CDR3 nucleotides are TGTGCCAGCAGCCTAACAGGGGTGTATCGCGAGCAGTACTTC. Translating gives CASSLTGVYREQYF.

This sequence joins TRBV10-3 and TRBJ1-2; 8 positions match TRBD1. CDR3 length: 15 amino acids. V lost 7 bases, J lost 7 bases, and 14 bases stayed unmatched. The germline V gene has CDR1 ENHRY and CDR2 SYGVKD. The CDR3 DNA sequence: TGTGCCATCACTAACCTTGGACAGGGCCATAGTGGCTACACCTTC. Translated, it gives CAITNLGQGHSGYTF.

The rearrangement uses TRBV29-1 and TRBJ2-6, with TRBD1 matching 9 bases. This CDR3 is 15 amino acids long. V lost 6 bases, J lost 2 bases, and 5 bases stayed unmatched. Germline V lookup: CDR1 SQVTM, CDR2 ANQGSEA. CDR3 in amino acids: CSVDRGRTGANVLTF. For the CDR3, the DNA is TGCAGCGTGGACAGGGGCCGGACTGGGGCCAACGTCCTGACTTTC.

The chain recombines TRBV15 with TRBJ1-4, with D possibly being TRBD1 (5 bases). Germline V lookup: CDR1 LNHNV, CDR2 YYDKDF (reference sequence). V was trimmed by 8 bases and J by 5 bases, leaving 15 bases between them. The CDR3 consists of 14 residues. The CDR3 reads CATRTGRRNEKLFF. The CDR3 DNA follows: TGTGCCACCCGCACGGGACGACGAAATGAAAAACTGTTTTTT.

The chain joins TRBV4-1 to TRBJ1-1, with D hard to call. The CDR3 is 12 residues long. CDR1 is MGHRA, CDR2 YSYEKL, per germline. V was cut by 3 bases and J by 0 bases, with 2 bases left in between. The CDR3 DNA reads TGCGCCAGCAGCCACGTGAACACTGAAGCTTTCTTT. Translating gives CASSHVNTEAFF.

This clone has a handful of counts. This chain uses TRBV10-3 with TRBJ2-1; D may be TRBD2 (5 bases). The V end was cut by 3 bases, the J end by 7 bases, with 19 bases between. Germline CDR1 is ENHRY and CDR2 is SYGVKD. CDR3 length equals 16 residues. CDR3 nucleotides: TGTGCCATCAGTGACCCGGGAAAGGGCTTTCGGAATGAGCAGTTCTTC. Its translation: CAISDPGKGFRNEQFF.

J is TRBJ2-2 and V is TRBV9; tentative D call: TRBD1 (6 bases). The CDR3 is made up of 14 amino acids. In germline, CDR1 is SGDLS, CDR2 YYNGEE. Trimming stripped 3 bases from V and 5 bases from J, with 11 bases between. CDR3 amino acids: CASSGGQVTGELFF. In DNA, the CDR3 is TGTGCCAGCAGCGGGGGACAAGTGACCGGGGAGCTGTTTTTT. The entire variable domain, with the rest obtained from reference TRBV9 and TRBJ2-2, is as follows: DSGVTQTPKHLITATGQRVTLRCSPRSGDLSVYWYQQSLDQGLQFLIQYYNGEERAKGNILERFSAQQFPDLHSELNLSSLELGDSALYFCASSGGQVTGELFFGEGSRLTVL.

CDR3 DNA sequence: TGTGCCAGCAGCTTGGCGGTGAACACCGGGGAGCTGTTTTTT. This encodes CASSLAVNTGELFF. This chain uses TRBV7-9 with TRBJ2-2; D remains unclear. Germline CDR1 SEHNR, CDR2 FQNEAQ (reference sequence). Trimming shortened V by 3 bases and J by 1 base, and 6 bases separated the two germline ends. This CDR3 is built from 14 residues.

V usage is TRBV9 and J usage is TRBJ2-5; 7 nucleotides match TRBD1. V was pared by 3 bases and J by 2 bases, with 7 bases of the junction left unmatched. The germline V gene encodes CDR1 SGDLS and CDR2 YYNGEE. CDR3 length equals 15 residues. CDR3 protein: CASSAMTGWQETQYF. The CDR3 DNA is TGTGCCAGCAGCGCGATGACAGGGTGGCAAGAGACCCAGTACTTC. The entire variable domain, with the rest obtained from reference TRBV9 and TRBJ2-5, is as follows: DSGVTQTPKHLITATGQRVTLRCSPRSGDLSVYWYQQSLDQGLQFLIQYYNGEERAKGNILERFSAQQFPDLHSELNLSSLELGDSALYFCASSAMTGWQETQYFGPGTRLLVL.

The CDR3 loop reads CASSFPPTDTQYF. The CDR3 nucleotides are TGCGCCAGCAGCTTCCCCCCCACAGATACGCAGTATTTT. The chain has TRBV5-1 and TRBJ2-3; D not resolved. Trimming pared 2 bases from V and 2 bases from J, leaving 6 bases between. The CDR3 covers 13 residues. Looked up from germline, CDR1 is SGHRS and CDR2 is YFSETQ.

This clone was seen only a few times. The rearrangement links TRBV18 to TRBJ1-5; 7 bases line up with TRBD1. The CDR3 is made up of 13 amino acids. Germline CDR1 and CDR2: KGHSH and LQKENI. Trimming at V came to 4 bases and at J to 5 bases, leaving 2 bases not matched to a gene. The CDR3 sequence is CASSLDRDQPQHF. The CDR3 coding sequence is TGTGCCAGCTCACTAGACAGGGATCAGCCCCAGCATTTT. The variable domain in full, completed from reference TRBV18 and TRBJ1-5, reads NAGVMQNPRHLVRRRGQEARLRCSPMKGHSHVYWYRQLPEEGLKFMVYLQKENIIDESGMPKERFSAEFPKEGPSILRIQQVVRGDSAAYFCASSLDRDQPQHFGDGTRLSIL.

The table lists this clone with a few counts. The V gene is TRBV6-6, the J gene TRBJ2-7; either TRBD1 or TRBD2 may fit D (7 bases each). This CDR3 region has 13 residues. Trimming stripped 5 bases from V and 6 bases from J, with 14 bases between. The germline gives CDR1 MNHNY, CDR2 SVGAGI (reference sequence). The DNA of the CDR3 is TGTGCCAGCAGTGTGAGCAGGGGGGGCGAGCAGTACTTC. It encodes CASSVSRGGEQYF.